Included here is one T cell receptor (beta chain) sequence, with context. Antigen specificity is unknown. PCR was performed using 60 Vbeta and 13 Jbeta primers. Assay: immunoSEQ multiplex PCR; the TCRdb copy retains only in-frame clones and omits some. This sample's clone table lists 150,000 or so clones. The sample is drawn from a study of cytomegalovirus exposure and HLA in healthy donors. General study points: Immune exposure information available was restricted to CMV serostatus. A later analysis revealed that TCR association rates differed between HLA loci, peaking at DRB1 and bottoming out at HLA-C. It was reported that TCR beta sequences correctly inferred the HLA-A and HLA-B alleles for most subjects.

This sequence originates from a woman between 45 and 65 years old in good health and CMV-seronegative. The sample consisted of PBMCs.

The chain's CDR3 is CASSFVGSNEKLFF. Written as DNA, the CDR3 is TGTGCCAGCAGCTTTGTCGGGTCTAATGAAAAACTGTTTTTT. V and J are TRBV5-6 and TRBJ1-4; D remains unclear. CDR1 is SGHDT and CDR2 is YYEEEE in the germline V gene. This CDR3 has 14 residues. Trimming took 2 bases from V and 3 from J, leaving 8 bases between them.